What follows describes a single T cell receptor beta chain. As yet, its antigen is unknown. Treatment meaning: oral pan-JAK inhibitor, 5-10 mg twice daily. This entry belongs to a study of CD8+ T cells in alopecia areata. Study in general: It was oral tofacitinib, at 5 to 10 mg twice daily, that treated patients received.

The germline V gene encodes CDR1 KGHSH and CDR2 LQKENI. The CDR3 runs 14 residues. V lost 8 bases and J lost 0, with 12 bases in between. Reverse transcribed after extraction, RNA yielded cDNA as the sequencing template. TCRdb's table, derived via immunoSEQ multiplex PCR, lists solely in-frame clones and lacks some. The data show approximately 200,000 clones, around 60% seen once. Study-wide points: Alopecia totalis/universalis scalp especially showed more expanded CD8+ clones than normal scalp.

This receptor was obtained from a human donor with alopecia areata. The chain uses TRBV18 and TRBJ2-3, with a tentative D call TRBD2 (6 bases). Sequencing used CD4+ T cells sorted from blood, obtained at week 4, from a patient treated with tofacitinib. The CDR3 here is CASRRDLSTDTQYF. The CDR3 bases are TGTGCCAGCCGCCGGGACTTGAGCACAGATACGCAGTATTTT.